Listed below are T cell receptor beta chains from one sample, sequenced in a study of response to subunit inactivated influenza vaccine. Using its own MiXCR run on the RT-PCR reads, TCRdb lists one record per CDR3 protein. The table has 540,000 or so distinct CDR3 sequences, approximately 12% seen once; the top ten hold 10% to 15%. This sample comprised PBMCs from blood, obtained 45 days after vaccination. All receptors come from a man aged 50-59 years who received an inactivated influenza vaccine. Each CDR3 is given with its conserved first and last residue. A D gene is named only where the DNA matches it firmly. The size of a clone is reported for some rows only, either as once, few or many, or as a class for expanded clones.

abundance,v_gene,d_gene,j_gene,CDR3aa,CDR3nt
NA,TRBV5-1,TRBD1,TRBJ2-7,CASSLFEGASPYEQYF,TGCGCCAGCAGCTTGTTTGAGGGGGCGTCCCCTTACGAGCAGTACTTC
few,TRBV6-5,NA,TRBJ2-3,CASSYSFQGPDTQYF,TGTGCCAGCAGCTACTCATTCCAGGGTCCAGATACGCAGTATTTT
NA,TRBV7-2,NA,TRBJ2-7,CASRSSASSYEQYF,TGTGCCAGCAGGTCCAGCGCGAGCTCCTACGAGCAGTACTTC
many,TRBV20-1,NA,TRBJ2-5,CSGARRQETQYF,TGCAGTGGCGCCAGGCGACAAGAGACCCAGTACTTC
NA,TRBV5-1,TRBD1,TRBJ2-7,CASSLGPSGQGARSEQYF,TGCGCCAGCAGCTTGGGGCCCTCGGGCCAGGGGGCGCGGAGCGAGCAGTACTTC
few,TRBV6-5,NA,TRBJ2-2,CASSYSSATGELFF,TGTGCCAGCAGTTACTCTAGCGCCACCGGGGAGCTGTTTTTT
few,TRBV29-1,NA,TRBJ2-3,CSVEKGGSPDTQYF,TGCAGCGTTGAAAAAGGGGGGAGCCCAGATACGCAGTATTTT
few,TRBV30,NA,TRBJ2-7,CAWSDLGSYEQYF,TGTGCCTGGAGTGACCTTGGGTCCTACGAGCAGTACTTC
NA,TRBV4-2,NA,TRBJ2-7,CASSPSTASSYEQYF,TGTGCCAGCAGCCCCTCGACCGCCAGCTCCTACGAGCAGTACTTC
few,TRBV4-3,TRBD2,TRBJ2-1,CASLYLKWFVAGGFNEQFF,TGCGCCAGCCTCTATCTTAAGTGGTTTGTAGCGGGGGGGTTCAATGAGCAGTTCTTC
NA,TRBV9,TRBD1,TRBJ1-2,CASGKGTGDGYTF,TGTGCCAGCGGAAAGGGTACAGGGGACGGCTACACCTTC
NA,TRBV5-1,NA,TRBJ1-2,CASSLVPGEGSGYTF,TGCGCCAGCAGCTTGGTTCCCGGGGAAGGATCTGGCTACACCTTC
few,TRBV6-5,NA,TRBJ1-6,CASSYGDDSPLHF,TGTGCCAGCAGTTACGGGGATGATTCACCCCTCCACTTT
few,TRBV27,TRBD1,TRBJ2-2,CASSFLGQDTGELFF,TGTGCCAGCAGTTTCCTAGGACAGGACACCGGGGAGCTGTTTTTT
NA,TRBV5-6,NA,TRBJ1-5,CASSPSGRGNQPQHF,TGTGCCAGCAGCCCGAGTGGGAGGGGCAATCAGCCCCAGCATTTT
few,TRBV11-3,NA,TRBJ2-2,CASSLPSPTGELFF,TGTGCCAGCAGCTTGCCTAGTCCTACCGGGGAGCTGTTTTTT
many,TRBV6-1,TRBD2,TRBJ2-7,CASSASGLNYEQYF,TGTGCCAGCAGCGCTAGCGGGTTAAACTACGAGCAGTACTTC
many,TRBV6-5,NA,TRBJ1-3,CASSYSISSGNTIYF,TGTGCCAGCAGTTACAGTATTTCCTCTGGAAACACCATATATTTT
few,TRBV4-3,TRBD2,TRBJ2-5,CASSQGFNLAGVFETQYF,TGCGCCAGCAGCCAAGGTTTCAACCTAGCGGGGGTTTTTGAGACCCAGTACTTC
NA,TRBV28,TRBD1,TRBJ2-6,CASSPPGQGLLSSGANVLTF,TGTGCCAGCAGCCCCCCGGGACAGGGCTTGTTGAGCTCTGGGGCCAACGTCCTGACTTTC
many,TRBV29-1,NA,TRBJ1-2,CSVEDGSRGDYGYTF,TGCAGCGTTGAAGATGGCAGCCGGGGGGACTATGGCTACACCTTC
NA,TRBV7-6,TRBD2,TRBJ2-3,CASSRTSTTDTQYF,TGTGCCAGCAGCAGGACTAGCACCACAGATACGCAGTATTTT
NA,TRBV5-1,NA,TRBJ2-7,CASSSYDRSYEQYF,TGCGCCAGCAGCTCCTACGACAGGTCCTACGAGCAGTACTTC
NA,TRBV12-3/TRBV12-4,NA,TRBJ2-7,CASSLSGFRNEQYF,TGTGCCAGCAGTTTATCAGGGTTTCGTAACGAGCAGTACTTC
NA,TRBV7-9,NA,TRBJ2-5,CASSVDSVKETQYF,TGTGCCAGCAGCGTCGACAGTGTCAAAGAGACCCAGTACTTC
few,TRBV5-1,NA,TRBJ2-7,CASSLGGRRADEQYF,TGCGCCAGCAGCTTGGGGGGGAGACGAGCGGACGAGCAGTACTTC
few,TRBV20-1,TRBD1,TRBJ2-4,CSADREAKNIQYF,TGCAGTGCCGACAGGGAGGCCAAAAACATTCAGTACTTC
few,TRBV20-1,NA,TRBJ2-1,CSAHRGYNEQFF,TGCAGTGCTCATCGGGGATACAATGAGCAGTTCTTC
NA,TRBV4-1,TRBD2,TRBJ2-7,CASSQEWGGRYEQYF,TGCGCCAGCAGCCAAGAGTGGGGGGGACGGTACGAGCAGTACTTC
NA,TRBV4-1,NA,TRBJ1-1,CASSQGGIMHTEAFF,TGCGCCAGCAGCCAAGGGGGGATCATGCACACTGAAGCTTTCTTT
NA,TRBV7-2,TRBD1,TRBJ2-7,CASSSQGQGWNEQYF,TGTGCCAGCAGCTCGCAAGGACAGGGGTGGAACGAGCAGTACTTC